This T cell receptor beta chain was recorded in a study of identical twins. TCRdb ran MiXCR on the 5' RACE reads and lists one entry per CDR3 protein. The sample comprises roughly 220,000 distinct CDR3 sequences, 5.5% to 7.5% of which are singletons, and about 14% rests with the top ten. Per germline, CDR1 SGHAT and CDR2 FQNNGV. J lost 8 bases, V lost 1 base, and 1 base had no gene match. The length of the CDR3 is 13 residues. This clonotype has a count of ten or more. The same specimen was also included in a second study, on T cells expressing NK-cell markers. That source notes: One of eight sequenced donors was HCMV-seronegative; the other seven were seropositive.

The chain carries TRBV11-2 and TRBJ2-1; 8 nucleotides align to TRBD1. Sequencing input: CD8+ T cells sorted from blood. The receptor was isolated from a woman in her late teens or twenties in good health. The CDR3 region has the DNA TGTGCCAGCAGCTTAGGGACAGGGCATGAGCAGTTCTTC. Translation: CASSLGTGHEQFF.